The 19 T cell receptor beta chains below all came from one sample that was sequenced in a study of cytomegalovirus exposure and HLA in healthy donors. 60 Vbeta and 13 Jbeta primers were used in PCR. TCRdb's table, derived via immunoSEQ multiplex PCR, lists solely in-frame clones and lacks some. This table lists about 210,000 clones. Sequenced sample: PBMCs. The receptors were gathered from a woman aged 30 to 39 in good health and CMV-seropositive.

The chain joins TRBV7-9 to TRBJ1-1; 8 bases are shared with TRBD1. CDR1 and CDR2 (germline): SEHNR, FQNEAQ (reference sequence). The CDR3 sequence is 15 residues long. V was pared by 3 bases and J by 2 bases, with 5 bases of the junction left unmatched. Written as DNA, the CDR3 is TGTGCCAGCAGCTTCCGGCAGGGGGCAAACACTGAAGCTTTCTTT. It specifies CASSFRQGANTEAFF.

The rearrangement links TRBV7-9 to TRBJ2-5; 8 bases agree with TRBD2. Germline loops: CDR1 SEHNR, CDR2 FQNEAQ (reference sequence). The CDR3 runs 16 residues. The ends lost 1 base at V and 5 bases at J; junction bases unmatched: 9. The CDR3 region is CASSLEGTRKVETQYF. CDR3 in DNA: TGTGCCAGCAGCTTAGAAGGGACTAGAAAGGTGGAGACCCAGTACTTC.

The V and J genes are TRBV5-1 and TRBJ2-3, with 8 bases lining up with TRBD1. The CDR3 consists of 15 residues. Germline trimming cut 3 bases from V and 5 bases from J; bases unmatched to any gene: 8. The V gene's germline CDR1 is SGHRS and CDR2 YFSETQ. DNA for the CDR3: TGCGCCAGCAGCTCCCAAGGACAGGGAATAGATACGCAGTATTTT. Translating it yields CASSSQGQGIDTQYF.

The gene calls are TRBV2 and TRBJ2-2; maybe TRBD2 (6 bases). Germline V gene lookup returns CDR1 SNHLY and CDR2 FYNNEI. Trimming shortened V by 6 bases and J by 5 bases, and 13 bases separated the two germline ends. The CDR3 is 14 amino acids. Here the CDR3 DNA reads TGTGCCAGCAGGAGTAAAGGAGGGACCGGGGAGCTGTTTTTT. Encoded protein: CASRSKGGTGELFF.

V is TRBV5-1 and J is TRBJ1-4; the match to TRBD1 covers 9 bases. CDR3 length: 14 amino acids. Unmatched junction bases numbered 3, after V lost 4 bases and J lost 5 bases. Germline V lookup: CDR1 SGHRS, CDR2 YFSETQ. The CDR3 is CASSQGQGNEKLFF. The CDR3, as DNA: TGCGCCAGCAGCCAGGGACAGGGAAATGAAAAACTGTTTTTT.

This chain joins TRBV5-1 and TRBJ2-3, with 7 positions matching TRBD1. V gave up 0 bases and J gave up 3 bases; unmatched junction bases: 4. Germline CDR1 is SGHRS and CDR2 is YFSETQ. The length of the CDR3 is 15 residues. Here the CDR3 DNA reads TGCGCCAGCAGCTTGGATGGCAGGGGGACAGATACGCAGTATTTT. Its protein is CASSLDGRGTDTQYF. The full variable domain, its missing parts supplied by reference TRBV5-1 and TRBJ2-3, is KAGVTQTPRYLIKTRGQQVTLSCSPISGHRSVSWYQQTPGQGLQFLFEYFSETQRNKGNFPGRFSGRQFSNSRSEMNVSTLELGDSALYLCASSLDGRGTDTQYFGPGTRLTVL.

The chain has TRBV7-9 and TRBJ2-4, with 7 bases matching TRBD1. Trimming took 5 bases from V and 0 from J; bases not matched to a gene: 13. Germline CDR1 is SEHNR and CDR2 is FQNEAQ (reference sequence). This CDR3 has 18 amino acids. This chain's CDR3 is CASSAPGQRPLAKNIQYF. In DNA form, the CDR3 reads TGTGCCAGCAGCGCTCCGGGACAGCGACCGCTAGCCAAAAACATTCAGTACTTC.

This chain uses TRBV29-1 with TRBJ2-7, with no clear D. Germline V CDR1 and CDR2: SQVTM, ANQGSEA. Trimming took 4 bases from V and 1 from J, leaving 8 bases between them. The length of the CDR3 is 12 residues. Written as DNA, the CDR3 is TGCAGCGTTGGGGCAGGATCCTACGAGCAGTACTTC. Translated, it gives CSVGAGSYEQYF.

The chain employs TRBV11-2 and TRBJ2-5, with 11 bases lining up with TRBD2. The germline CDR1 and CDR2 sequences are SGHAT and FQNNGV. CDR3 length equals 15 residues. V was clipped by 4 bases and J by 4 bases; unmatched bases: 5. DNA of the CDR3: TGTGCCAGCAGCTCGCTAGCGGGAGGATTAGAGACCCAGTACTTC. Amino acids: CASSSLAGGLETQYF. Variable domain in full (rest from reference TRBV11-2 and TRBJ2-5): EAGVAQSPRYKIIEKRQSVAFWCNPISGHATLYWYQQILGQGPKLLIQFQNNGVVDDSQLPKDRFSAERLKGVDSTLKIQPAKLEDSAVYLCASSSLAGGLETQYFGPGTRLLVL.

This chain joins TRBV6-6 and TRBJ2-1; 10 nucleotides agree with TRBD1. The germline V gene encodes CDR1 MNHNY and CDR2 SVGAGI (reference sequence). J gave up 3 bases and V 5 bases, and 4 bases lay outside the gene matches. The CDR3 has 15 residues. In DNA form, the CDR3 reads TGTGCCAGCAGTACGGACAGGGGGTTCTACAATGAGCAGTTCTTC. Amino acid sequence: CASSTDRGFYNEQFF.

This rearrangement joins TRBV6-5 to TRBJ1-4; D not certain. Trimming took off 2 bases at V and 2 bases at J, with 3 bases between the two ends. Germline-derived CDR1 and CDR2 are MNHEY and SVGAGI. CDR3 length: 13 amino acids. CDR3 protein: CASSYATNEKLFF. In DNA form, the CDR3 reads TGTGCCAGCAGTTACGCGACTAATGAAAAACTGTTTTTT.

CDR3 coding DNA: TGTGCCAGTAGTATAAGTGGAGATAGCCCCAATGAGCAGTTCTTC. This codes for CASSISGDSPNEQFF. The chain is built from TRBV19 and TRBJ2-1; D gene unclear. Trimming took off 2 bases at V and 6 bases at J, with 14 bases between the two ends. CDR3 size: 15 residues. Germline CDR1 reads LNHDA; CDR2 reads SQIVND (reference sequence).

The gene calls are TRBV6-1 and TRBJ1-3, with D maybe TRBD1 (5 bases). The length of the CDR3 is 15 residues. The V and J ends lost 3 bases and 8 bases respectively, with 17 bases between them. Per germline, CDR1 MNHNS and CDR2 SASEGT. The CDR3: CASSELRWEGYTIYF. As DNA, the CDR3 is TGTGCCAGCAGTGAGCTTAGGTGGGAGGGGTACACCATATATTTT.

The chain carries TRBV19 and TRBJ1-1; TRBD1 might be the D (6 bases). Germline CDR1 reads LNHDA; CDR2 reads SQIVND (reference sequence). The CDR3 length is 15 residues. V lost 5 bases and J 4 bases, leaving 17 bases between the germline ends. CDR3 residues: CASSAMGQGSTEAFF. The CDR3 coding sequence is TGTGCCAGTAGTGCGATGGGGCAGGGGAGCACTGAAGCTTTCTTT. The full variable domain, its missing parts supplied by reference TRBV19 and TRBJ1-1, is DGGITQSPKYLFRKEGQNVTLSCEQNLNHDAMYWYRQDPGQGLRLIYYSQIVNDFQKGDIAEGYSVSREKKESFPLTVTSAQKNPTAFYLCASSAMGQGSTEAFFGQGTRLTVV.

J is TRBJ1-1 and V is TRBV29-1, with a tentative D call TRBD1 (6 bases). This CDR3 is built from 14 residues. Germline CDR1 reads SQVTM; CDR2 reads ANQGSEA. The ends were cut back, 1 base at V and 1 base at J, with 10 bases in the middle. CDR3 protein: CSVEGVGGNTEAFF. The CDR3 DNA reads as TGCAGCGTTGAAGGGGTAGGGGGGAACACTGAAGCTTTCTTT. The variable domain in full, with the rest retrieved from reference TRBV29-1 and TRBJ1-1, is SAVISQKPSRDICQRGTSLTIQCQVDSQVTMMFWYRQQPGQSLTLIATANQGSEATYESGFVIDKFPISRPNLTFSTLTVSNMSPEDSSIYLCSVEGVGGNTEAFFGQGTRLTVV.

The chain uses TRBV11-3 and TRBJ1-1; D gene unclear. This CDR3 region has 12 residues. Germline lookup yields CDR1 SGHNT and CDR2 YENEEA. Deletions cut 6 bases from V and 1 base from J, with 6 bases between. The chain's CDR3 is CASSRGNTEAFF. For the CDR3, the DNA is TGTGCCAGCAGTAGAGGGAACACTGAAGCTTTCTTT.

The rearrangement uses TRBV5-1 and TRBJ1-5; D is undetermined. The CDR3 covers 13 residues. Trimming stripped 1 base from V and 4 bases from J, with 6 bases between. Germline lookup yields CDR1 SGHRS and CDR2 YFSETQ. The CDR3 coding sequence is TGCGCCAGCAGCTTGAGGGAGAATCAGCCCCAGCATTTT. This gives the protein CASSLRENQPQHF.

V is TRBV6-1 and J is TRBJ2-5, with 8 bases aligning to TRBD1. V trimming: 7 bases; J trimming: 7 bases; junction bases outside the gene matches: 8. CDR1 is MNHNS, CDR2 SASEGT, per germline. This CDR3 is 13 amino acids long. The CDR3 here is CASNDRGLGTQYF. Written as DNA, the CDR3 is TGTGCCAGCAACGACAGGGGATTGGGGACCCAGTACTTC.

The chain employs TRBV5-1 and TRBJ1-1, with TRBD1 identical over 9 bases. This CDR3 is built from 15 residues. Looked up from germline, CDR1 is SGHRS and CDR2 is YFSETQ. The ends lost 1 base at V and 4 bases at J; junction bases unmatched: 5. The CDR3 loop reads CASSLTGGGFTEAFF. The CDR3 DNA is TGCGCCAGCAGCTTGACAGGGGGCGGATTCACTGAAGCTTTCTTT.